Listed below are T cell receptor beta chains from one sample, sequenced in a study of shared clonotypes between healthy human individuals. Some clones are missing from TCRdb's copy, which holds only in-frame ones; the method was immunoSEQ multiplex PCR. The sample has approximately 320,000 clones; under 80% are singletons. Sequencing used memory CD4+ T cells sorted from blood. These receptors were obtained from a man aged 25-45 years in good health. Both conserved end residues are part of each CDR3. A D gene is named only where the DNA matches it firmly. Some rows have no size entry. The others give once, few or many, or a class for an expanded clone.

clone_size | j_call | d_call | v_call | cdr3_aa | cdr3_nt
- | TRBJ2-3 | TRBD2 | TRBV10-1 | CASSLAASTDTQYF | TGCGCCAGCAGCCTAGCGGCTAGCACAGATACGCAGTATTTT
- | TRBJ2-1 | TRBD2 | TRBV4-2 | CASSQDHGLAGVVNEQFF | TGTGCCAGCAGCCAAGATCACGGACTTGCGGGAGTTGTAAATGAGCAGTTCTTC
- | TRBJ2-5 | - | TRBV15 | CATSKQETQYF | TGTGCCACCAGCAAACAAGAGACCCAGTACTTC
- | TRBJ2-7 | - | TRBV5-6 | CASSLAVGTRNEQYF | TGTGCCAGCAGCTTGGCGGTAGGTACTCGGAACGAGCAGTACTTC
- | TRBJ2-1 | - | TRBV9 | CASSVMEGEQFF | TGTGCCAGCAGCGTAATGGAAGGTGAGCAGTTCTTC
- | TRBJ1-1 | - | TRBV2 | CASSEPLNTEAFF | TGTGCCAGCAGTGAACCACTGAACACTGAAGCTTTCTTT
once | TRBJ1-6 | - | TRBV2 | CARNSGSYNSPLHF | TGTGCCAGGAACAGCGGCTCCTATAATTCACCCCTCCACTTT
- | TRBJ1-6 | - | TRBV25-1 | CASSESDSPVSPLHF | TGTGCCAGCAGTGAATCGGACAGCCCGGTTTCTCCCCTCCACTTT
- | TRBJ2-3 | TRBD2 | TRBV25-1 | CASSPSGRGSDTQYF | TGTGCCAGCAGCCCGAGCGGGAGAGGTTCAGATACGCAGTATTTT
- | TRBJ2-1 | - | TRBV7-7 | CASSTTDRNEQFF | TGTGCTAGCAGCACCACCGACCGCAATGAGCAGTTCTTC
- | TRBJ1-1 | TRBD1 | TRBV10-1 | CASSESTGAIEAFF | TGCGCCAGCAGTGAATCCACAGGGGCGATTGAAGCTTTCTTT
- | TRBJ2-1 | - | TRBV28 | CASDTYDNEQFF | TGTGCCAGCGATACGTATGACAATGAGCAGTTCTTC
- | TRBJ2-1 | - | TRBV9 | CASSVEGIEQFF | TGTGCCAGCAGCGTCGAGGGGATTGAGCAGTTCTTC
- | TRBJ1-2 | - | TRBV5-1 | CASSFNRDHYGYTF | TGCGCCAGCAGCTTTAACAGGGACCACTATGGCTACACCTTC
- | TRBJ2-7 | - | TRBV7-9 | CASSGRGIQGYEQYF | TGTGCCAGCAGCGGCAGGGGAATCCAAGGATACGAGCAGTACTTC
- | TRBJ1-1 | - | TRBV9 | CASSVGVGGGEAEAFF | TGTGCCAGCAGCGTAGGGGTTGGGGGAGGAGAGGCAGAAGCTTTCTTT
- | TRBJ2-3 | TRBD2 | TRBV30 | CAWGWGGRREADTQYF | TGTGCCTGGGGGTGGGGCGGGAGGAGAGAGGCAGATACGCAGTATTTT
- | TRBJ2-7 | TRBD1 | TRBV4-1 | CASSRGTGVIYEQYF | TGCGCCAGCAGCCGAGGGACAGGGGTCATCTACGAGCAGTACTTC
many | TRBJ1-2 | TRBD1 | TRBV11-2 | CASSRDSAYAGYTF | TGTGCCAGCAGCCGGGACAGCGCCTATGCTGGCTACACCTTC
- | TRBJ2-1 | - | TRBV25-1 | CASSPGSGFDEQFF | TGTGCCAGCAGTCCAGGTTCAGGCTTCGATGAGCAGTTCTTC
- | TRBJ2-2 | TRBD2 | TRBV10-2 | CASSVAGGPGGELFF | TGCGCCAGCAGTGTAGCGGGAGGGCCTGGCGGGGAGCTGTTTTTT
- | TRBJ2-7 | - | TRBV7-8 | CASSTALRAFEQYF | TGTGCCAGCAGCACCGCGCTCAGGGCATTTGAGCAGTACTTC
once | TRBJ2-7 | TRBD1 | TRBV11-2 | CASSPWTGNTVTYEQYF | TGTGCCAGCAGCCCATGGACAGGGAACACCGTTACCTACGAGCAGTACTTC
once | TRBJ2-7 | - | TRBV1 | CTSSQVGFQARRGNPYEQYF | TGCACCAGCAGCCAAGTTGGATTTCAGGCAAGAAGGGGTAACCCCTACGAGCAGTACTTC
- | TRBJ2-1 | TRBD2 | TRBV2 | CASIKLAGVNEQFF | TGTGCCAGCATAAAGCTAGCGGGAGTCAATGAGCAGTTCTTC
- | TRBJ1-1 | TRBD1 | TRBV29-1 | CSVGGQGAGNTEAFF | TGCAGCGTTGGGGGACAGGGGGCCGGGAACACTGAAGCTTTCTTT
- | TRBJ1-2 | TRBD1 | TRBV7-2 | CASSQRTGVGYGYTF | TGTGCCAGCAGCCAAAGGACAGGGGTTGGCTATGGCTACACCTTC
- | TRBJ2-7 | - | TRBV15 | CATSRDVRSEQYF | TGTGCCACCAGCAGAGATGTCCGGTCCGAGCAGTACTTC
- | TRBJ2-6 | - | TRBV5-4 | CASSLMRSSGANVLTF | TGTGCCAGCAGCTTGATGCGTTCTTCTGGGGCCAACGTCCTGACTTTC
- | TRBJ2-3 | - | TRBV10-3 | CAISPSTDTQYF | TGTGCCATCAGTCCTAGCACAGATACGCAGTATTTT
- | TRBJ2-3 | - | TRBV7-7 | CASSLEGITDTQYF | TGTGCTAGCAGCTTAGAGGGTATCACAGATACGCAGTATTTT
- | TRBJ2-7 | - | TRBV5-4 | CASSLAPSDRYEQYF | TGTGCCAGCAGCTTGGCCCCTAGCGACCGGTACGAGCAGTACTTC
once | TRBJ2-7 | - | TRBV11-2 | CASSLAPGAGYDEQYF | TGTGCCAGCAGCTTAGCGCCTGGGGCGGGATATGACGAGCAGTACTTC
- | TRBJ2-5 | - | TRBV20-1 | CSAVQAETQYF | TGCAGTGCTGTACAAGCAGAGACCCAGTACTTC
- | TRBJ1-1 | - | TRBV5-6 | CASSPTGRYTEAFF | TGTGCCAGCAGCCCGACCGGGAGGTACACTGAAGCTTTCTTT
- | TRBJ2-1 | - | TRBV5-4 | CASSLVASHEQFF | TGTGCCAGCAGCTTGGTAGCGTCCCATGAGCAGTTCTTC
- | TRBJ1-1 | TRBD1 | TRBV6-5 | CASSSPGGTAFEAFF | TGTGCCAGCAGTTCCCCCGGCGGGACAGCGTTTGAAGCTTTCTTT
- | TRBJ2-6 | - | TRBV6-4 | CASSDSSSGANVLTF | TGTGCCAGCAGTGACTCGAGCTCTGGGGCCAACGTCCTGACTTTC
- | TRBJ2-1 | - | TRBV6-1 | CASSVRVYNEQFF | TGTGCCAGCAGTGTTCGAGTTTACAATGAGCAGTTCTTC
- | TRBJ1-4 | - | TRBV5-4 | CASSPGTGDEKLFF | TGTGCCAGCAGCCCCGGGACCGGGGATGAAAAACTGTTTTTT
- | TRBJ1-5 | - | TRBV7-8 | CASSLSTDQPQHF | TGTGCCAGCAGCTTAAGTACAGATCAGCCCCAGCATTTT
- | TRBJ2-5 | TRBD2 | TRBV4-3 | CASSRGLVQETQYF | TGCGCCAGCAGCCGCGGACTAGTCCAAGAGACCCAGTACTTC